The text below deals with one T cell receptor (beta chain). There is no known antigen for this receptor. The input lacks base qualities; no much larger clone sits a single base away. Whole blood was collected in K2EDTA tubes by collaborating institutions according to the institutions' own protocols. Collaborator samples were shipped for TCRbeta analysis as frozen whole blood, isolated PBMCs, or DNA extracted from either sample type. This specimen comes from a study of blood T cell repertoires in COVID-19 (TCRdb year 2020). Broadly, across the study: Samples covering the acute and convalescent phases of COVID-19 were provided by collaborators in the United States, Italy and Spain. The material from the prospective study consisted of cDNA or gDNA derived from T cells, B-cell-depleted T cells, or PBMCs. Deeply sampled blood TCRbeta repertoires from subjects exposed to, actively infected with, or recovered from COVID-19 were included in the dataset. A freely available public database, intended as a resource for researchers studying the immune response to SARS-CoV-2, is where the repertoires were released. The samples were drawn from the first 160 participants of the ongoing ImmuneRACE study and from 1,254 subjects provided by 6 global collaborators. Nearly every sample came with metadata listing a de-identified subject ID, COVID-19 status, age in years and sex. Where available, HLA class I and class II types were obtained from metadata supplied by the sample provider rather than from assay-based typing. Findings and caveats that apply to the study as a whole: The quantity of clinical and demographic metadata differed by source and by participant and was supplied without curation.

The immunoSEQ Assay, a bias-controlled multiplex PCR, was used to amplify TCRbeta CDR3 regions from genomic DNA. For the original study's pipeline: The number of nucleated cells in each sample was estimated by amplification of reference gene primers within the assay. To quantify the absolute abundance of each unique TCRbeta CDR3 rearrangement, sequence reads were collapsed and filtered. Productive Simpson clonality was computed per sample as the square root of Simpson's diversity index over productive rearrangements. Drawn from immuneACCESS, this table holds only the in-frame rearrangements with V and J called that TCRdb kept. Clones are partly lost; checked studies trace under half to an unresolved V gene and leave the rest unexplained. That table is the source of V, J and clone size, and D and trimming were worked out from the DNA. The sample profile shows about 170,000 clones; 86% of them were found once. The top ten constitute around 7% of the sample.

Trimming removed 2 bases from V and 4 bases from J; the gene matches leave 5 bases unexplained. The CDR3, from cysteine to phenylalanine, totals 15 residues. Left in the record is the CDR3 DNA by itself, 45 bases read in frame from the first base. The germline V gene (reference sequence) specifies SGHNT as CDR1 and YYREEE as CDR2. This chain is built from TRBV5-4 and TRBJ2-7, with 11 junctional bases fitting TRBD2. This clonotype was sampled from an elderly woman in a cohort sampled during active or convalescent COVID-19. The sequenced sample consisted of peripheral blood. In nucleotides, the sequence is TGTGCCAGCAGCTTCACTAGCGGGGGTACTTACGAGCAGTACTTC. It encodes CASSFTSGGTYEQYF.